This T cell receptor beta chain was observed in a study of T cell clonotyping in hematopoietic cell transplantation. Study results and limitations: At the given depth, recipient repertoires were over 95% de novo clonotypes. Recipient TCR diversity dropped after transplant; expanded clonotypes rose from day 30 to 180. Graft donor and pretransplant recipient Inverse Simpson Index values predicted broader posttransplant TCR diversity.

Note on this clone: Antigen unknown.

Per the germline V gene, CDR1 is LNHDA and CDR2 is SQIVND (reference sequence). CDR3 length equals 14 residues. The V gene lost 5 bases and the J gene lost 1 base, with 11 bases spanning the gap. The assay was immunoSEQ multiplex PCR, and TCRdb's table has in-frame clones only and misses some. This table holds 7,000 or so clones, around nine tenths found once. Recipient blood drawn about 28 days pretransplant and days 30, 100, 180 after. The TCR originated in a male patient aged 50 or older who had an allogeneic stem cell transplant from a related donor, so the T cells may come from the graft donor. Some clones in this sample may be carry-over from other donors' samples. The source was PBMCs, collected 100 days after allogeneic stem cell transplant. This sequence joins TRBV19 and TRBJ2-5; perhaps TRBD2 as D (6 bases). CDR3 loop: CASSWGLFQETQYF. DNA for the CDR3: TGTGCCAGTAGTTGGGGACTGTTCCAAGAGACCCAGTACTTC.